This passage covers 22 T cell receptor beta chains from one sample sequenced in a study of cytomegalovirus exposure and HLA in healthy donors. The PCR used 60 Vbeta and 13 Jbeta primers. Sequenced by immunoSEQ multiplex PCR; TCRdb stores in-frame clones only, minus some. The table lists under 200,000 clones, around 85% of them singletons. The sequenced sample was PBMCs. The receptors here all came from a man between 18 and 29 years old in good health and CMV-seropositive.

The chain recombines TRBV27 with TRBJ1-6, with D unclear. Per the germline V gene, CDR1 is MNHEY and CDR2 is SMNVEV (reference sequence). The CDR3 consists of 21 residues. Trimming took 0 bases from V and 0 from J, leaving 21 bases between them. The CDR3 DNA sequence: TGTGCCAGCAGTTTATCGAGAGGAGGGCTGACGAGGAGCTCCTATAATTCACCCCTCCACTTT. Encoded protein: CASSLSRGGLTRSSYNSPLHF.

The V and J genes are TRBV5-1 and TRBJ2-3, with 7 bases lining up with TRBD1. The CDR3 length is 14 residues. In germline, CDR1 is SGHRS, CDR2 YFSETQ. The trim removed 6 bases at V and 5 bases at J, leaving 9 bases unmatched. CDR3 region: CASMSTGVVDTQYF. The CDR3 DNA reads TGCGCCAGCATGTCAACAGGGGTGGTAGATACGCAGTATTTT.

The chain carries TRBV2 and TRBJ1-2; 7 bases match TRBD1. Germline trimming cut 7 bases from V and 2 bases from J; bases unmatched to any gene: 7. The CDR3 totals 14 residues. Germline V lookup: CDR1 SNHLY, CDR2 FYNNEI. CDR3 sequence (DNA): TGTGCCAGCAAACGAGACAGGGCGAACTATGGCTACACCTTC. It translates to CASKRDRANYGYTF.

This chain joins TRBV7-6 and TRBJ1-1, with D uncertain. Trimming left V 5 bases short and J 4 bases short, with 11 bases between. Germline V lookup: CDR1 SGHVS, CDR2 FNYEAQ. This CDR3 comprises 13 residues. The CDR3 sequence is CASSQRVATEAFF. DNA of the CDR3: TGTGCCAGCAGCCAGCGGGTCGCCACTGAAGCTTTCTTT.

The chain carries TRBV10-3 and TRBJ2-1; 13 bases line up with TRBD2. The CDR3 sequence is 15 residues long. V was pared by 2 bases and J by 7 bases, with 2 bases of the junction left unmatched. Germline lookup yields CDR1 ENHRY and CDR2 SYGVKD. The CDR3 reads CAISETSGGANEQFF. The CDR3 coding sequence is TGTGCCATCAGTGAGACTAGCGGGGGGGCGAATGAGCAGTTCTTC.

The chain carries TRBV5-1 and TRBJ2-2; D is unresolved. Looked up from germline, CDR1 is SGHRS and CDR2 is YFSETQ. V was cut by 0 bases and J by 0 bases, with 9 bases left in between. The CDR3 runs 16 residues. This CDR3 is CASSLGPPPNTGELFF. CDR3 DNA: TGCGCCAGCAGCTTGGGGCCTCCCCCGAACACCGGGGAGCTGTTTTTT.

The chain recombines TRBV5-1 with TRBJ1-1, with D hard to call. The germline CDR1 and CDR2 sequences are SGHRS and YFSETQ. The CDR3 is 16 amino acids. V was cut by 4 bases and J by 11 bases, with 27 bases left in between. Here the CDR3 DNA reads TGCGCCAGCAGCCTTGTTCCTAACGGGATGGTTAGGTCGGCTTTCTTT. Amino acid sequence: CASSLVPNGMVRSAFF.

V is TRBV5-4 and J is TRBJ2-3; the D gene is possibly TRBD2 (5 bases). Germline-derived CDR1 and CDR2 are SGHNT and YYREEE (reference sequence). The CDR3 loop spans 13 amino acids. Trimming took 4 bases from V and 4 from J, leaving 10 bases between them. CDR3 coding DNA: TGTGCCAGCAGCAGGGAGCTCTCAGATACGCAGTATTTT. Translation gives CASSRELSDTQYF.

This chain uses TRBV30 with TRBJ2-7, with unresolved D. V was cut by 0 bases and J by 4 bases, with 7 bases left in between. In germline, CDR1 is GTSNPN, CDR2 SVGIG (reference sequence). The CDR3 totals 12 residues. CDR3 sequence (DNA): TGTGCCTGGAGTGTACTGCCTTACGAGCAGTACTTC. Translated, it gives CAWSVLPYEQYF.

The CDR3 sequence: CASSSDRHGYTF. The CDR3, as DNA: TGTGCCAGCAGCTCGGACAGGCACGGCTACACCTTC. The chain is built from TRBV5-4 and TRBJ1-2; 7 positions match TRBD1. The germline CDR1 and CDR2 sequences are SGHNT and YYREEE (reference sequence). The CDR3 covers 12 residues. V gave up 3 bases and J gave up 8 bases; unmatched junction bases: 4.

The chain combines TRBV13 with TRBJ2-3; TRBD2 matches 8 bases. After removal of 5 bases from V and 3 bases from J, the junction contained 7 bases not matched to a gene. Germline CDR1 is PRHDT and CDR2 is FYEKMQ (reference sequence). The length of the CDR3 is 15 residues. The CDR3 protein is CASSPPRLATDTQYF. The CDR3 bases are TGTGCCAGCAGCCCACCTAGACTAGCGACAGATACGCAGTATTTT.

This chain connects TRBV18 to TRBJ1-5; 7 bases are a match to TRBD1. There are 15 residues in the CDR3. Per the germline V gene, CDR1 is KGHSH and CDR2 is LQKENI. V was pared by 6 bases and J by 0 bases, with 5 bases of the junction left unmatched. The CDR3, as DNA: TGTGCCAGCTCTTCCGGGACAGATAGCAATCAGCCCCAGCATTTT. This encodes CASSSGTDSNQPQHF.

The chain employs TRBV7-2 and TRBJ2-7, with a weak D call TRBD1 (6 bases). Looked up from germline, CDR1 is SGHTA and CDR2 is FQGNSA. The CDR3 length is 15 residues. The V end was cut by 0 bases, the J end by 4 bases, with 13 bases between. For the CDR3, the DNA is TGTGCCAGCAGCTTAGCCGCTGTGGACAGTTACGAGCAGTACTTC. Translation: CASSLAAVDSYEQYF.

J is TRBJ2-7 and V is TRBV2, with TRBD1 identical over 9 bases. This CDR3 has 15 amino acids. Trimming at V came to 2 bases and at J to 4 bases, leaving 6 bases not matched to a gene. CDR1 and CDR2 (germline): SNHLY, FYNNEI. The CDR3 DNA is TGTGCCAGCAGTGAACCGGGACAGGGAAGTTACGAGCAGTACTTC. Translation: CASSEPGQGSYEQYF.

The chain employs TRBV5-1 and TRBJ2-5; 12 bases align to TRBD2. The V gene end was trimmed by 0 bases and the J gene end by 5 bases; junction bases not matched to a gene: 2. Germline V gene lookup returns CDR1 SGHRS and CDR2 YFSETQ. CDR3 length: 15 amino acids. The CDR3 is CASSLASGGAETQYF. CDR3 nucleotide sequence: TGCGCCAGCAGCTTGGCTAGCGGGGGGGCGGAGACCCAGTACTTC.

The genes are TRBV9 and TRBJ2-1, with D maybe TRBD1 (5 bases). Trimming shortened V by 0 bases and J by 3 bases, and 10 bases separated the two germline ends. There are 15 residues in the CDR3. Germline V CDR1 and CDR2: SGDLS, YYNGEE. CDR3 in DNA: TGTGCCAGCAGCGTAGGGGGCATGAACTACAATGAGCAGTTCTTC. Protein: CASSVGGMNYNEQFF.

V and J are TRBV19 and TRBJ2-3, with 7 bases aligning to TRBD1. This CDR3 contains 16 residues. Germline CDR1 LNHDA, CDR2 SQIVND (reference sequence). The V segment lost 2 bases and the J segment 1 base; nucleotides outside the gene matches: 6. The DNA of the CDR3 is TGTGCCAGTAGTATAAGGGGGCTTGATGGCACAGATACGCAGTATTTT. Protein sequence: CASSIRGLDGTDTQYF.

V and J are TRBV4-3 and TRBJ1-4, with 8 bases fitting TRBD1. Trimming took 4 bases from V and 8 from J; bases not matched to a gene: 12. From germline, CDR1 is LGHNA and CDR2 YSLEER. The CDR3 sequence is 16 residues long. The CDR3 coding sequence is TGCGCCAGCAGCCCCCGCGGACAGGGAGCGGGAGAAAAACTGTTTTTT. It codes for CASSPRGQGAGEKLFF.

As DNA, the CDR3 is TGTGCCAGCAGCTTAGGACAGCCGGTCGGTGAGCAGCAGTTCTTC. Protein product: CASSLGQPVGEQQFF. This rearrangement joins TRBV7-2 to TRBJ2-1; D possibly corresponds to TRBD1 (5 bases). Germline CDR1 reads SGHTA; CDR2 reads FQGNSA. The ends were cut back, 1 base at V and 11 bases at J, with 18 bases in the middle. The CDR3 is made up of 15 amino acids.

The chain links TRBV29-1 to TRBJ1-1; D uncertain. V was cut by 5 bases and J by 1 base, with 14 bases left in between. The CDR3 runs 14 residues. CDR1 and CDR2 (germline): SQVTM, ANQGSEA. The CDR3 region is CSVKRDIRNTEAFF. The CDR3 nucleotides read TGCAGCGTTAAAAGAGACATTAGGAACACTGAAGCTTTCTTT.

The chain carries TRBV10-2 and TRBJ2-7; 7 nucleotides match TRBD1. This CDR3 comprises 12 residues. V shed 6 bases and J 5 bases; nucleotides not matched to a gene: 4. Looked up from germline, CDR1 is WSHSY and CDR2 is SAAADI. For the CDR3, the DNA is TGCGCCAGCAGCGGGACAGTGGACGAGCAGTACTTC. This gives the protein CASSGTVDEQYF.

The chain is built from TRBV5-1 and TRBJ1-3; D is unclear. The germline V gene encodes CDR1 SGHRS and CDR2 YFSETQ. The CDR3 runs 16 residues. V was cut by 0 bases and J by 1 base, with 11 bases left in between. Here the CDR3 DNA reads TGCGCCAGCAGCTTGGAGCCAGGCTTATCTGGAAACACCATATATTTT. Its protein is CASSLEPGLSGNTIYF.